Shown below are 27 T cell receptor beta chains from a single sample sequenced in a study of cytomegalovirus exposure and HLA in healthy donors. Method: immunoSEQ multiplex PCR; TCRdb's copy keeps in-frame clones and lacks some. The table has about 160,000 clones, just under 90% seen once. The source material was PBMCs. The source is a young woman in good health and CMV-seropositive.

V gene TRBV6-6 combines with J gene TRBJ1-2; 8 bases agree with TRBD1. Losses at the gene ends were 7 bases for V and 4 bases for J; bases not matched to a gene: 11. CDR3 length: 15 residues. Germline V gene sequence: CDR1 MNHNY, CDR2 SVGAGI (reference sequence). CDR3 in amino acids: CASTLGTGEPYGYTF. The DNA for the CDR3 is TGTGCCAGCACCCTGGGGACAGGTGAACCCTATGGCTACACCTTC.

This chain's CDR3 is CASIRGIASAGELFF. CDR3 in DNA: TGTGCCAGTATCCGCGGGATAGCGAGCGCCGGGGAGCTGTTTTTT. The chain has TRBV19 and TRBJ2-2; a possible D gene is TRBD2 (6 bases). The CDR3 totals 15 residues. Looked up from germline, CDR1 is LNHDA and CDR2 is SQIVND (reference sequence). The ends were cut back, 7 bases at V and 6 bases at J, with 18 bases in the middle.

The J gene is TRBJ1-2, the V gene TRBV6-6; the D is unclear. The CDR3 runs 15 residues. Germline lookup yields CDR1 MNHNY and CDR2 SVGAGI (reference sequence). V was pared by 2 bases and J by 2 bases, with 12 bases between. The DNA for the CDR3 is TGTGCCAGCAGTTACAAAGTCCGCGGAAACTATGGCTACACCTTC. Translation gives CASSYKVRGNYGYTF.

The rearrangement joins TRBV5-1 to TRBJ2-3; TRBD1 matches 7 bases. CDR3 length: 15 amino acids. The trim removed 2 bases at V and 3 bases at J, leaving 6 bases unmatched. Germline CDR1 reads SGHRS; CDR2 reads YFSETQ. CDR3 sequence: CASSFIGGRTDTQYF. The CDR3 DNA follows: TGCGCCAGCAGCTTCATAGGGGGCCGGACAGATACGCAGTATTTT.

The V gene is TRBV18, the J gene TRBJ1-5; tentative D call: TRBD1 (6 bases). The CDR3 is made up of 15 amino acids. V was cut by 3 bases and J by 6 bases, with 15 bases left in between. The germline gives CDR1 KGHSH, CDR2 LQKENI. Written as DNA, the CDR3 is TGTGCCAGCTCACCCCAAGACAGGATAACTCAGCCCCAGCATTTT. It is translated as CASSPQDRITQPQHF.

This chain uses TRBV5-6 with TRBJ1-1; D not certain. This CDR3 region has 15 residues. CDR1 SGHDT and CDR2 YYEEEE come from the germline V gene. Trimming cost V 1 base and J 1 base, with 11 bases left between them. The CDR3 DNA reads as TGTGCCAGCAGCTTGCTTGCAGGTCAGAACACTGAAGCTTTCTTT. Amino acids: CASSLLAGQNTEAFF.

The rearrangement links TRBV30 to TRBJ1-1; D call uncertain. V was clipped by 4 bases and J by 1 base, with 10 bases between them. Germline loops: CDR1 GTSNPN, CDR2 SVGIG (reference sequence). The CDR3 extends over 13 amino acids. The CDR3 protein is CAWMAEQNTEAFF. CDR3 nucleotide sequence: TGTGCCTGGATGGCGGAACAGAACACTGAAGCTTTCTTT.

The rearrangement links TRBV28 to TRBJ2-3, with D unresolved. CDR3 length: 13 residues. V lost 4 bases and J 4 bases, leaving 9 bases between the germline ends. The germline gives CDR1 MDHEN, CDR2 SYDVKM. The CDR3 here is CASSYSPPDTQYF. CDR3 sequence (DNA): TGTGCCAGCAGTTACTCCCCGCCAGATACGCAGTATTTT.

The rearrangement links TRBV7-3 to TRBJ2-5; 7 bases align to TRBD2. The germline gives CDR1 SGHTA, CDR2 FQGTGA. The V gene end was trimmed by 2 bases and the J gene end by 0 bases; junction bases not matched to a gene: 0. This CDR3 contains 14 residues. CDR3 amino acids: CASSLAGDQETQYF. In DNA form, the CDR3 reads TGTGCCAGCAGCTTAGCGGGGGACCAAGAGACCCAGTACTTC.

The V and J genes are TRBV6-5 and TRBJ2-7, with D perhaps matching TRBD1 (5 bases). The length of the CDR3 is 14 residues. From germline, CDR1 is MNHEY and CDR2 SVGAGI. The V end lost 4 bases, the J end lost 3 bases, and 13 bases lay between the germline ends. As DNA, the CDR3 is TGTGCCAGCAGTTCCTATCAGGGTAGCTACGAGCAGTACTTC. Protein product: CASSSYQGSYEQYF.

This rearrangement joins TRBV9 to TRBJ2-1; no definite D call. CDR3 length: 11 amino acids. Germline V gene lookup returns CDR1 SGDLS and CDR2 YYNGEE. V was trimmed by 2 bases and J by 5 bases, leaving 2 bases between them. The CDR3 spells CASSVNNEQFF. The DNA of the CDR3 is TGTGCCAGCAGCGTTAACAATGAGCAGTTCTTC.

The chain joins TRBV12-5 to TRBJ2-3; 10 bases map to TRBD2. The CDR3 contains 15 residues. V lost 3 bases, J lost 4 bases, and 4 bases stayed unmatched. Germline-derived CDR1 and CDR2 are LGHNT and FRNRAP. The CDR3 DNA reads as TGTGCTAGTGGTTTTCTAGCGGGAGCCGCAGATACGCAGTATTTT. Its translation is CASGFLAGAADTQYF.

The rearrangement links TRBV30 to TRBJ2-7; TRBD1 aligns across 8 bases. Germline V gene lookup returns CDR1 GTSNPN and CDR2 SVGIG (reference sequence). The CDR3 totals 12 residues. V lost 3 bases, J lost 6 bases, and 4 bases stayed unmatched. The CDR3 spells CAWSRDRGEQYF. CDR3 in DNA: TGTGCCTGGAGCCGAGACAGGGGCGAGCAGTACTTC.

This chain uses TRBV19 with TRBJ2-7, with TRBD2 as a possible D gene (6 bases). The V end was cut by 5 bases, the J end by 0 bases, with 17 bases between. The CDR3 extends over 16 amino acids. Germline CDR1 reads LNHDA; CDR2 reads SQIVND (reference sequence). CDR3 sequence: CASSVYSGSSSYEQYF. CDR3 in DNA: TGTGCCAGTAGTGTCTATAGCGGTTCGAGCTCCTACGAGCAGTACTTC.

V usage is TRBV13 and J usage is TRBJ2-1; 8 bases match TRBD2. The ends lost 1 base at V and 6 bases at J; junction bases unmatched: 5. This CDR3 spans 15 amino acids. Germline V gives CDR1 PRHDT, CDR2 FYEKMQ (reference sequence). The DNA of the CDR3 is TGTGCCAGCAGCTTAGCGGGAGGGCCCTTCAATGAGCAGTTCTTC. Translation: CASSLAGGPFNEQFF. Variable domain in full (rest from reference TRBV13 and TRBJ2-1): AAGVIQSPRHLIKEKRETATLKCYPIPRHDTVYWYQQGPGQDPQFLISFYEKMQSDKGSIPDRFSAQQFSDYHSELNMSSLELGDSALYFCASSLAGGPFNEQFFGPGTRLTVL.

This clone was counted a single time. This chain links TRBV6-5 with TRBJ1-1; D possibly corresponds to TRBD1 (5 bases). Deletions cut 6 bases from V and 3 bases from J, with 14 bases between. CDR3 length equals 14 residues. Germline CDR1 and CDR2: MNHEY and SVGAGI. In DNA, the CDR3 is TGTGCCAGCAGCTCGGGGGGGACGTACACTGAAGCTTTCTTT. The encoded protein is CASSSGGTYTEAFF.

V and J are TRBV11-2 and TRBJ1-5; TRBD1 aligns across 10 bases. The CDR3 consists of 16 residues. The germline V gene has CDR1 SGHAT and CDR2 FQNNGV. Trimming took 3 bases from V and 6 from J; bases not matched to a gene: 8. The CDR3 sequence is CASSLWKDRGAQPQHF. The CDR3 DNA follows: TGTGCCAGCAGCTTGTGGAAGGACAGGGGGGCTCAGCCCCAGCATTTT. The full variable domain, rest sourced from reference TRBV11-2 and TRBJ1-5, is EAGVAQSPRYKIIEKRQSVAFWCNPISGHATLYWYQQILGQGPKLLIQFQNNGVVDDSQLPKDRFSAERLKGVDSTLKIQPAKLEDSAVYLCASSLWKDRGAQPQHFGDGTRLSIL.

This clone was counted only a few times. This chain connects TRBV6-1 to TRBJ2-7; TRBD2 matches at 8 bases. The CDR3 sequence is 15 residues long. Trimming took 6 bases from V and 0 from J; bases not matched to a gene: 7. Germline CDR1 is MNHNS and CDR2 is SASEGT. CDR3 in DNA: TGTGCCAGCAGACCCGGGGGGGCTAACTCCTACGAGCAGTACTTC. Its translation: CASRPGGANSYEQYF.

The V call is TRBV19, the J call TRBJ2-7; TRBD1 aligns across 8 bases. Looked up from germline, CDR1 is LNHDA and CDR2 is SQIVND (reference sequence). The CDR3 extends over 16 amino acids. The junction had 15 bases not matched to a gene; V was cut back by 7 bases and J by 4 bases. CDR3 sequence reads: CASTGGDRTGQYEQYF. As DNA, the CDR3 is TGTGCCAGTACCGGCGGGGATCGGACAGGGCAGTACGAGCAGTACTTC.

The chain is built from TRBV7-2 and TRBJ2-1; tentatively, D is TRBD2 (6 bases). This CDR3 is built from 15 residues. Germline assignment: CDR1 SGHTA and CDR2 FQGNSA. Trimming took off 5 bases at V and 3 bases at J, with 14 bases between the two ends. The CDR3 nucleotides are TGTGCCAGCAGCCCGGGCCGGGACTTCTACAATGAGCAGTTCTTC. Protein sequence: CASSPGRDFYNEQFF. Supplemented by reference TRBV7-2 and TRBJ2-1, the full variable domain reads GAGVSQSPSNKVTEKGKDVELRCDPISGHTALYWYRQSLGQGLEFLIYFQGNSAPDKSGLPSDRFSAERTGGSVSTLTIQRTQQEDSAVYLCASSPGRDFYNEQFFGPGTRLTVL.

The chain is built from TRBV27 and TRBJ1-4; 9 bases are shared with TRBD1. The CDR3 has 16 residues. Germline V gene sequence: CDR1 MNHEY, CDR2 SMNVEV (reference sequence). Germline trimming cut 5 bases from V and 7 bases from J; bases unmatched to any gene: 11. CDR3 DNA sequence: TGTGCCAGCAGTCCGGGAGACGGGACAGGGTTTGAAAAACTGTTTTTT. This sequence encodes CASSPGDGTGFEKLFF.

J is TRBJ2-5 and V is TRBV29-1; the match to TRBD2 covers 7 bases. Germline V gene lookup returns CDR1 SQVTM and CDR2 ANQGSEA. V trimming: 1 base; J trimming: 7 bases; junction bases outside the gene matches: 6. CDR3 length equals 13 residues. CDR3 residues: CSVEGDSGPTQYF. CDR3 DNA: TGCAGCGTTGAAGGAGATAGCGGGCCGACCCAGTACTTC.

CDR3 region: CASSESSRAADTQYF. The CDR3 DNA reads TGCGCCAGCAGTGAGAGTTCGAGGGCCGCAGATACGCAGTATTTT. V usage is TRBV10-1 and J usage is TRBJ2-3, with D perhaps TRBD2 (5 bases). V was shortened by 2 bases and J by 4 bases, with 13 bases between the two germline ends. The CDR3 has 15 residues. CDR1 is WNHNN and CDR2 is SYGVQD in the germline V gene (reference sequence).

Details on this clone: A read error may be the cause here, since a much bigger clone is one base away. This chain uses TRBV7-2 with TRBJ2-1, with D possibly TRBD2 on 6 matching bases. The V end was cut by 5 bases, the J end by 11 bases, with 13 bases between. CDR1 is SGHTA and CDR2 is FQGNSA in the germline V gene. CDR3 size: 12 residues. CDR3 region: CASSQVGTQQFF. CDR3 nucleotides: TGTGCCAGCAGCCAAGTTGGGACTCAGCAGTTCTTC.

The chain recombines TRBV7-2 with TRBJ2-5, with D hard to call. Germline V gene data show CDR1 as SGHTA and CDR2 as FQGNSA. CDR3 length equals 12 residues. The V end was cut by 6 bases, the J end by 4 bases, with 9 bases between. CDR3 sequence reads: CASSKHSETQYF. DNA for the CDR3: TGTGCCAGCAGTAAGCATTCAGAGACCCAGTACTTC.

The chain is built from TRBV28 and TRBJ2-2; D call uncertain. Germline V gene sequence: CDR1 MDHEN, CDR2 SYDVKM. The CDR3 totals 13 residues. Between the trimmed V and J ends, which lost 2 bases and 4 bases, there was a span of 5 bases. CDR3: CASSLTFTGELFF. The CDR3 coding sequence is TGTGCCAGCAGTTTAACTTTCACCGGGGAGCTGTTTTTT.

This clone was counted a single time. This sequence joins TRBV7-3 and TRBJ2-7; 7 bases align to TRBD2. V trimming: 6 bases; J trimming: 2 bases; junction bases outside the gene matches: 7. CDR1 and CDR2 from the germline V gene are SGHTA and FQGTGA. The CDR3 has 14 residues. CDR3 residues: CASSFGGGAYEQYF. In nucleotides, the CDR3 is TGTGCCAGCAGTTTCGGCGGGGGAGCCTACGAGCAGTACTTC.